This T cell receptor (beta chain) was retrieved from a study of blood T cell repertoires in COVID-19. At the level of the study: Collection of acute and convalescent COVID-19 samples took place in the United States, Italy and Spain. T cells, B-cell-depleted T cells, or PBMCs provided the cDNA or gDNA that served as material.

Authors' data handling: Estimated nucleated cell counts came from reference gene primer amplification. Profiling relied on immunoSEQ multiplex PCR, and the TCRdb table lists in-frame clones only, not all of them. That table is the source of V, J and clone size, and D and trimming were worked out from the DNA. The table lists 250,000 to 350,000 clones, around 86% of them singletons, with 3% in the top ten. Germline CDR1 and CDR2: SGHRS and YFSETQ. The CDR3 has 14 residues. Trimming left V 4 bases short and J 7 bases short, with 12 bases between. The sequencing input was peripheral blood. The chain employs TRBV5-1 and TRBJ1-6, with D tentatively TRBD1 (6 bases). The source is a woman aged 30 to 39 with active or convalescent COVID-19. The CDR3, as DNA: TGCGCCAGCAGCGCCGGACAGTCCAATTCACCCCTCCACTTT. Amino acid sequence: CASSAGQSNSPLHF.